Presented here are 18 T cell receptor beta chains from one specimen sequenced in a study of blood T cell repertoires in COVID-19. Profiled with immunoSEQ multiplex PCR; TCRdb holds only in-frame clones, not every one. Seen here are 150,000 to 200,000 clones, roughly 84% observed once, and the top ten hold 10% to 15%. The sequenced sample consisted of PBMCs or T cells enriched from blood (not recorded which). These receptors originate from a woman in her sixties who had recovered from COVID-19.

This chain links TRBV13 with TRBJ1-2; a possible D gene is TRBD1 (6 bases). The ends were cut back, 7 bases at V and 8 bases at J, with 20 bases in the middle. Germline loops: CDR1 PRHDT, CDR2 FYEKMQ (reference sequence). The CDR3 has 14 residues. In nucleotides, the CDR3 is TGTGCCAGCAAAAAAATCGTCGCCGGACAGGGCTACACCTTC. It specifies CASKKIVAGQGYTF.

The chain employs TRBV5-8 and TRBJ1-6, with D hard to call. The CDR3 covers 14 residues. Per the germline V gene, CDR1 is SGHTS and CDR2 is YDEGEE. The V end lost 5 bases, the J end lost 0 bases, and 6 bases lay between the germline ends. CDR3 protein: CASSEGSYNSPLHF. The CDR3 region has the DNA TGTGCCAGCAGTGAGGGCTCCTATAATTCACCCCTCCACTTT.

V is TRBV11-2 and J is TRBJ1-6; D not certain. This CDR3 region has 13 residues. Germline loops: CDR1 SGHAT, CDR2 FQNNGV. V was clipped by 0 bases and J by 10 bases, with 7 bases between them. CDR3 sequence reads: CASSLDLESPLHF. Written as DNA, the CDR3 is TGTGCCAGCAGCTTAGATTTGGAGTCACCCCTCCACTTT.

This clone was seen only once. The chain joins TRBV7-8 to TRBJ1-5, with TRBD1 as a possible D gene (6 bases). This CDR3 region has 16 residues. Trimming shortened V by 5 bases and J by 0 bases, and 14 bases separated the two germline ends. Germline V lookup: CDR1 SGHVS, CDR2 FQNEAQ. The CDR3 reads CASSDRTAYSNQPQHF. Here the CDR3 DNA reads TGTGCCAGCAGCGATCGGACAGCTTATAGCAATCAGCCCCAGCATTTT. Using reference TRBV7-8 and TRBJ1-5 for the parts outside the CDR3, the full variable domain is GAGVSQSPRYKVAKRGQDVALRCDPISGHVSLFWYQQALGQGPEFLTYFQNEAQLDKSGLPSDRFFAERPEGSVSTLKIQRTQQEDSAVYLCASSDRTAYSNQPQHFGDGTRLSIL.

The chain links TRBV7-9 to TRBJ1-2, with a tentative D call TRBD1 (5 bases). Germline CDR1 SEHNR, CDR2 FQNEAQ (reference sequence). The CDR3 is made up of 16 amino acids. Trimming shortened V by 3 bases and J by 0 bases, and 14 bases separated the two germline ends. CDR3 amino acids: CASSFSGQSANYGYTF. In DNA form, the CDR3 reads TGTGCCAGCAGCTTTTCCGGACAATCAGCTAACTATGGCTACACCTTC. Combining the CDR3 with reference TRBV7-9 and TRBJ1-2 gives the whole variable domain DTGVSQNPRHKITKRGQNVTFRCDPISEHNRLYWYRQTLGQGPEFLTYFQNEAQLEKSRLLSDRFSAERPKGSFSTLEIQRTEQGDSAMYLCASSFSGQSANYGYTFGSGTRLTVV.

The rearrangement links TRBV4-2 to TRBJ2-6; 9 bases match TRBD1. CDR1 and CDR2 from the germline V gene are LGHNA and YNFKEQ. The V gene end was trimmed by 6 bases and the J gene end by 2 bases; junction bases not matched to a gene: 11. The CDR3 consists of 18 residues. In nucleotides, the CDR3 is TGTGCCAGCAGTCGACAGGACAGGGGTGTCACTGGGGCCAACGTCCTGACTTTC. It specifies CASSRQDRGVTGANVLTF.

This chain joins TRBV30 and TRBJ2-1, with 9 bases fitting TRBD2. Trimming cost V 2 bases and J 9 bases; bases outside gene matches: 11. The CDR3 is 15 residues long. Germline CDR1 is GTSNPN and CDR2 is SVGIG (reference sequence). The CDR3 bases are TGTGCCTGGAGTACCCTTCGGACTAGCGTGGGTGAGCAGTTCTTC. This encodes CAWSTLRTSVGEQFF.

CDR3 DNA sequence: TGTGCCACCAGCAGAGATTTGGGCGCCTCAGATACGCAGTATTTT. Amino acid sequence: CATSRDLGASDTQYF. The rearrangement links TRBV15 to TRBJ2-3; no clear D. The CDR3 consists of 15 residues. Germline loops: CDR1 LNHNV, CDR2 YYDKDF (reference sequence). V lost 0 bases, J lost 4 bases, and 11 bases lay in between. Looking up the rest from reference TRBV15 and TRBJ2-3 gives the full variable domain: DAMVIQNPRYQVTQFGKPVTLSCSQTLNHNVMYWYQQKSSQAPKLLFHYYDKDFNNEADTPDNFQSRRPNTSFCFLDIRSPGLGDTAMYLCATSRDLGASDTQYFGPGTRLTVL.

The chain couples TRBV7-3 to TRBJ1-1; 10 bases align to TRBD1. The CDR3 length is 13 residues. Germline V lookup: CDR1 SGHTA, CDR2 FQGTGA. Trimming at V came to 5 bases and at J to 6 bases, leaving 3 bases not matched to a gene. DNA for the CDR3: TGTGCCAGCAGCCCCGGGACAGGGGCTGAAGCTTTCTTT. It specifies CASSPGTGAEAFF.

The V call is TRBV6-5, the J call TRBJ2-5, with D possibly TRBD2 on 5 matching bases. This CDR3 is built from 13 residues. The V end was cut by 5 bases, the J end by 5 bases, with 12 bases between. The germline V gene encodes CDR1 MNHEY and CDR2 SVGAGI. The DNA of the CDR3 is TGTGCCAGCAGTCCTCTAGCTGTGGAGACCCAGTACTTC. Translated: CASSPLAVETQYF.

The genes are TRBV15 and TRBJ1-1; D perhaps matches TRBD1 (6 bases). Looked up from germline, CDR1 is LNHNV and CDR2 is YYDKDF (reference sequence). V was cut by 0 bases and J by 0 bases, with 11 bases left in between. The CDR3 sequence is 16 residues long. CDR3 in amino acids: CATSRDPQGMNTEAFF. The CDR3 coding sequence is TGTGCCACCAGCAGAGACCCACAGGGAATGAACACTGAAGCTTTCTTT.

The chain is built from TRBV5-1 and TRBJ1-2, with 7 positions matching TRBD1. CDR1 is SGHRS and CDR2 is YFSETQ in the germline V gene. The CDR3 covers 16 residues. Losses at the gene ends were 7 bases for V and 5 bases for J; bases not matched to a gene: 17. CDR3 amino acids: CASRPRDREKRYGYTF. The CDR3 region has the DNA TGCGCCAGCCGTCCCCGAGACAGGGAGAAGAGGTATGGCTACACCTTC. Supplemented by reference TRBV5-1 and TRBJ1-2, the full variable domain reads KAGVTQTPRYLIKTRGQQVTLSCSPISGHRSVSWYQQTPGQGLQFLFEYFSETQRNKGNFPGRFSGRQFSNSRSEMNVSTLELGDSALYLCASRPRDREKRYGYTFGSGTRLTVV.

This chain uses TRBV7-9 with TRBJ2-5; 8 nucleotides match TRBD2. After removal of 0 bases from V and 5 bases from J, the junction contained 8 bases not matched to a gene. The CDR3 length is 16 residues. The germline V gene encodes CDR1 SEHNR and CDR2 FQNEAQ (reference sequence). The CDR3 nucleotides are TGTGCCAGCAGCTTAGCGCCCAGCGGGAGCACGGAGACCCAGTACTTC. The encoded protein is CASSLAPSGSTETQYF.

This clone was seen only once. The CDR3 protein is CASSSNGITDTQYF. CDR3 nucleotide sequence: TGTGCCAGCAGTTCAAACGGGATCACAGATACGCAGTATTTT. This chain uses TRBV28 with TRBJ2-3, with a weak D call TRBD2 (5 bases). Trimming took 4 bases from V and 2 from J, leaving 10 bases between them. Germline V gene data show CDR1 as MDHEN and CDR2 as SYDVKM. This CDR3 comprises 14 residues.

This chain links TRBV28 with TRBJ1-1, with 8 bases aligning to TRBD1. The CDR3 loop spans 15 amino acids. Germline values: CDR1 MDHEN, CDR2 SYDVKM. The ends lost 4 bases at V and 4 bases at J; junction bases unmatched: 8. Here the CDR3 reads CASSSQGAESTEAFF. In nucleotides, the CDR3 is TGTGCCAGCAGTTCCCAGGGGGCCGAGAGCACTGAAGCTTTCTTT.

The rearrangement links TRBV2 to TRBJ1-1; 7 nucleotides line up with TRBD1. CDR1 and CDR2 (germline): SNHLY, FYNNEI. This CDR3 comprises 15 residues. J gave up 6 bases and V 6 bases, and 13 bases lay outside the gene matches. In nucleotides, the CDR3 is TGTGCCAGCAGCCTATCCCGACAGGGAACCTCTGAAGCTTTCTTT. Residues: CASSLSRQGTSEAFF.

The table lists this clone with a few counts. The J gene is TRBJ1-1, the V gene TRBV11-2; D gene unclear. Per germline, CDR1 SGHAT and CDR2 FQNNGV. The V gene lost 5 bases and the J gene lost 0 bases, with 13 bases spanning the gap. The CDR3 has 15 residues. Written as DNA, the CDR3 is TGTGCCAGCAGCCCTCGGGAAGGTTTGAACACTGAAGCTTTCTTT. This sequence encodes CASSPREGLNTEAFF. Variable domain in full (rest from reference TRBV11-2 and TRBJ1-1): EAGVAQSPRYKIIEKRQSVAFWCNPISGHATLYWYQQILGQGPKLLIQFQNNGVVDDSQLPKDRFSAERLKGVDSTLKIQPAKLEDSAVYLCASSPREGLNTEAFFGQGTRLTVV.

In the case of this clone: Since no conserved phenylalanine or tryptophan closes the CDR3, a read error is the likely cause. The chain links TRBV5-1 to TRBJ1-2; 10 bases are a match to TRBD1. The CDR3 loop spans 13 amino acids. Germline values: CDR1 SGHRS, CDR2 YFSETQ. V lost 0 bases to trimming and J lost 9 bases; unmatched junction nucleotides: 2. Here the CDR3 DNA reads TGCGCCAGCAGCTTGGGGGACAGGGGCCGCTACACCCTC. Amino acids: CASSLGDRGRYTL.